The rows below give T cell receptor beta chains drawn from one sample of a study of identical twins. A single record per CDR3 protein comes from TCRdb applying MiXCR to the 5' RACE reads. The table has 450,000 or so distinct CDR3 sequences, around an eighth seen once. These data also featured in a second study, about yellow fever vaccine responses in identical twins.

The sequenced sample was CD4+ T cells sorted from blood. Receptor source: a woman aged 18-29 years in good health. Both conserved end residues are part of each CDR3. Each record gives: clone size, V gene, J gene, D gene, CDR3 length, CDR3 protein, CDR3 DNA. The D gene is left open where the match is weak. Part of the rows lack a size; the others show once, few, many or a class for expanded clones.

>-|TRBV2|TRBJ2-7|TRBD2|16
CASAGTRGRRAYEQYF
TGTGCCAGCGCCGGGACTAGGGGCAGGCGGGCCTACGAGCAGTACTTC
>-|TRBV12-3/TRBV12-4|TRBJ1-2|-|15
CASRPGWRGTGGYTF
TGTGCCAGCAGGCCCGGTTGGAGGGGAACTGGGGGCTACACCTTC
>few|TRBV12-3/TRBV12-4|TRBJ2-3|TRBD2|17
CASSLVRTSGITDTQYF
TGTGCCAGCAGTTTAGTGAGGACTAGCGGAATCACAGATACGCAGTATTTT
>-|TRBV28|TRBJ2-7|TRBD1|13
CASRGQGRGEQYF
TGTGCCAGCAGGGGACAGGGGCGGGGCGAGCAGTACTTC
>few|TRBV7-3|TRBJ2-1|-|12
CASSPSTGEQFF
TGTGCCAGCAGCCCGTCGACAGGTGAGCAGTTCTTC
>many|TRBV7-2|TRBJ2-3|TRBD1|16
CASSLVWQGAVDTQYF
TGTGCCAGCAGCTTAGTTTGGCAGGGGGCCGTTGATACGCAGTATTTT
>-|TRBV7-2|TRBJ1-2|-|14
CASSLAERNYGYTF
TGTGCCAGCAGCTTGGCGGAACGAAACTATGGCTACACCTTC
>-|TRBV2|TRBJ2-1|TRBD1|14
CASRLGGIYNEQFF
TGTGCCAGCAGATTAGGGGGCATCTACAATGAGCAGTTCTTC
>many|TRBV6-1|TRBJ2-7|-|14
CASTPGLSSYEQYF
TGTGCCAGCACACCGGGACTTAGCTCCTACGAGCAGTACTTC
>-|TRBV5-1|TRBJ2-5|-|15
CASSPVVGSSETQYF
TGCGCCAGCAGCCCTGTGGTAGGGTCCTCGGAGACCCAGTACTTC
>few|TRBV9|TRBJ1-2|TRBD1|15
CASSAGQGLSYGYTF
TGTGCCAGCAGCGCCGGACAGGGGCTCAGCTATGGCTACACCTTC
>few|TRBV30|TRBJ2-7|TRBD1|12
CAGETGGHEQYF
TGTGCCGGGGAGACAGGGGGCCACGAGCAGTACTTC
>-|TRBV14|TRBJ2-2|TRBD2|19
CASSPSPLAGEKYTGELFF
TGTGCCAGCAGCCCTAGTCCACTAGCGGGGGAGAAGTACACCGGGGAGCTGTTTTTT
>few|TRBV7-3|TRBJ1-1|-|14
CASSFHPGGTEAFF
TGTGCCAGCAGCTTTCACCCGGGGGGGACTGAAGCTTTCTTT
>few|TRBV6-1|TRBJ2-2|TRBD1|15
CASNKGALNTGELFF
TGTGCCAGCAATAAGGGGGCGCTTAACACCGGGGAGCTGTTTTTT
>few|TRBV18|TRBJ2-3|-|16
CASSPVRGTSTDTQYF
TGTGCCAGCTCACCGGTAAGGGGAACTAGCACAGATACGCAGTATTTT
>-|TRBV11-3|TRBJ2-2|-|16
CASSLVGPQHTGELFF
TGTGCCAGCAGCTTAGTTGGACCACAACACACCGGGGAGCTGTTTTTT
>few|TRBV2|TRBJ2-2|TRBD2|16
CASSEGSGAYTGELFF
TGTGCCAGCAGTGAAGGTAGCGGGGCGTATACCGGGGAGCTGTTTTTT
>-|TRBV15|TRBJ2-5|-|12
CATSRDFGMQYF
TGTGCCACCAGCAGAGATTTCGGGATGCAATACTTC
>few|TRBV5-1|TRBJ2-3|-|15
CASRIGGHNTDTQYF
TGCGCCAGCAGAATAGGGGGACACAACACAGATACGCAGTATTTT
>few|TRBV6-5|TRBJ1-5|-|15
CASSYGYPPNQPQHF
TGTGCCAGCAGTTATGGGTATCCCCCGAATCAGCCCCAGCATTTT
>-|TRBV7-8|TRBJ2-4|-|17
CASSLAGGGLAKNIQYF
TGTGCCAGCAGCTTAGCGGGGGGTGGTCTAGCCAAAAACATTCAGTACTTC
>few|TRBV3-1|TRBJ1-6|-|15
CASSQGSVINSPLHF
TGTGCCAGCAGCCAAGGCTCGGTGATTAATTCACCCCTCCACTTT
>many|TRBV28|TRBJ1-1|-|13
CASSRPDNTEAFF
TGTGCCAGCAGTCGGCCGGATAACACTGAAGCTTTCTTT
>-|TRBV28|TRBJ2-6|-|15
CASKTPSSGANVLTF
TGTGCCAGCAAAACCCCCAGCTCTGGGGCCAACGTCCTGACTTTC
>many|TRBV7-8|TRBJ2-1|TRBD2|18
CASSIGTSGGILYNEQFF
TGTGCCAGCAGCATAGGGACTAGCGGGGGAATCCTCTACAATGAGCAGTTCTTC
>few|TRBV6-5|TRBJ1-5|TRBD1|16
CASSYPPGQGSQPQHF
TGTGCCAGCAGTTACCCCCCGGGACAGGGAAGTCAGCCCCAGCATTTT
>many|TRBV6-2/TRBV6-3|TRBJ2-5|-|12
CASSNRKETQYF
TGTGCCAGCAGCAACCGCAAGGAGACCCAGTACTTC